The present T cell receptor (beta chain) was sequenced within a study of shared clonotypes between healthy human individuals. Study outcomes and limitations: Naive subsets generally had larger estimated richness than memory subsets.

Splitting of each subset's genomic DNA was done evenly across several immunoSEQ plates. Sequenced by immunoSEQ multiplex PCR; TCRdb stores in-frame clones only, minus some. The table records around 2,000,000 clones, just under 95% of them present only once. About this clone: Its antigen remains unidentified.

Naive CD8 populations comprised CD45RO-negative cells positively selected for CCR7, excluding terminally differentiated effector memory CD45RA+ cells. Sample: naive CD8+ T cells sorted from blood. This receptor was identified in a man younger than 35 in good health.

This CDR3 reads CASSLEGWGSGWNEQYF. DNA of the CDR3: TGTGCCAGCAGCTTAGAAGGTTGGGGAAGCGGCTGGAACGAGCAGTACTTC. This rearrangement joins TRBV7-2 to TRBJ2-7; TRBD2 is a possible D gene (5 bases). V was pared by 1 base and J by 5 bases, with 21 bases between. This CDR3 is 17 amino acids long. Germline V gene data show CDR1 as SGHTA and CDR2 as FQGNSA. Full variable domain (remainder filled in from reference TRBV7-2 and TRBJ2-7): GAGVSQSPSNKVTEKGKDVELRCDPISGHTALYWYRQSLGQGLEFLIYFQGNSAPDKSGLPSDRFSAERTGGSVSTLTIQRTQQEDSAVYLCASSLEGWGSGWNEQYFGPGTRLTVT.